Sequencing of this T cell receptor (beta chain) was carried out in a study of OX40 agonist ivuxolimab in advanced cancers. General study findings and limits: Dosing at 0.1 to 3.0 mg/kg was accompanied by clonal expansion of CD4+ and CD8+ blood T cells by week 6.

The table came from immunoSEQ multiplex PCR; TCRdb's copy has only in-frame clones and leaves some out. The table has tens of thousands of clones, around 85% seen once. CDR1 SGHDT and CDR2 YYEEEE come from the germline V gene. This CDR3 contains 14 residues. Between the trimmed V and J ends, which lost 0 bases and 5 bases, there was a span of 11 bases. Worth noting for this clone: Antigen: not known.

Material: CD4+ or CD8+ T cells sorted from blood, obtained in a trial of the OX40 agonist ivuxolimab. The receptor was derived from an adult with an advanced solid tumor such as melanoma, head and neck, liver or kidney cancer. The genes are TRBV5-6 and TRBJ1-1, with no clear D. This chain's CDR3 is CASSLDPGRTEAFF. CDR3 sequence (DNA): TGTGCCAGCAGCTTGGATCCAGGTCGGACTGAAGCTTTCTTT.